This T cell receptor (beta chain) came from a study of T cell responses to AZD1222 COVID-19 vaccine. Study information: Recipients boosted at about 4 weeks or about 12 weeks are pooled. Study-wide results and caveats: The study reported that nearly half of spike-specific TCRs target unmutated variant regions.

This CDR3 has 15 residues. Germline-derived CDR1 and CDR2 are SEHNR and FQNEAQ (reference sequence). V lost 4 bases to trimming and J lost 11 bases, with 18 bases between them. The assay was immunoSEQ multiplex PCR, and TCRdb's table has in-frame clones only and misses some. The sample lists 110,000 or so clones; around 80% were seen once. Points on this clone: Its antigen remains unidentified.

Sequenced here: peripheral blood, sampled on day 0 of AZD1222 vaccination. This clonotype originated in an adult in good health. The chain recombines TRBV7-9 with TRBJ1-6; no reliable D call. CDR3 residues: CASSSETPPVTPLHF. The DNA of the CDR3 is TGTGCCAGCAGCTCAGAGACACCGCCGGTGACACCCCTCCACTTT.